The 27 T cell receptor beta chains in this list originate from one sample, sequenced in a study of T cell repertoires in cytomegalovirus infection (dated by TCRdb to the late 2010s). Their target antigens are unknown. The treatment or condition label here, explained by the study, means: in vitro stimulation with specific CMV peptide epitopes to enrich CMV-specific T cells. Reads for this sample came from an Illumina HiSeq 1500. TCRdb reprocessing: public reads trimmed at Q25 with fastp, clones called with MiXCR, in-frame beta chains kept. Merged by CDR3 protein, the rows form single entries marked with the most common genes and DNA. The sample profile shows about 500,000 distinct CDR3 sequences; 33% of them were found once. Of the sample, 15% to 20% falls within the top ten clones. Specimen: cultured PBMCs, collected from culture after CMV antigen stimulation. Receptors originate from a human donor in good health (CMV status not recorded). Some clones in this sample may be carry-over from other donors' samples.

The chain combines TRBV6-2 or TRBV6-3 with TRBJ2-5; 10 nucleotides agree with TRBD1. This CDR3 has 15 residues. Germline CDR1 reads MNHEY; CDR2 reads SVGEGT. The junction had 7 bases not matched to a gene; V was cut back by 5 bases and J by 4 bases. The CDR3 here is CASSGDRGPPETQYF. The CDR3 bases are TGTGCCAGCAGTGGAGACAGGGGGCCCCCAGAGACCCAGTACTTC.

The chain couples TRBV12-3 or TRBV12-4 to TRBJ2-5; 8 positions match TRBD2. This CDR3 has 15 residues. After removal of 2 bases from V and 7 bases from J, the junction contained 9 bases not matched to a gene. DNA of the CDR3: TGTGCCAGCAGTTTAAATAGCGGGGCGCCGGGGACCCAGTACTTC. This translates into CASSLNSGAPGTQYF.

Written as DNA, the CDR3 is TGCGCCAGCAGCAATCGGCGTGCAGATACGCAGTATTTT. The encoded protein is CASSNRRADTQYF. The rearrangement uses TRBV4-3 and TRBJ2-3, with D unresolved. Germline CDR1 LGHNA, CDR2 YSLEER. The CDR3 has 13 residues. V lost 5 bases and J lost 4, with 10 bases in between.

The rearrangement links TRBV6-1 to TRBJ2-4; D gene ambiguous. This CDR3 comprises 14 residues. Trimming removed 1 base from V and 3 bases from J, with 7 bases in between. Looked up from germline, CDR1 is MNHNS and CDR2 is SASEGT. The CDR3 DNA reads TGTGCCAGCAGTGAAGTCCCAGGCAAAAACATTCAGTACTTC. Residues: CASSEVPGKNIQYF.

The chain joins TRBV2 to TRBJ2-7; no clear D gene. The CDR3 contains 15 residues. Trimming took off 6 bases at V and 5 bases at J, with 20 bases between the two ends. Germline V gene sequence: CDR1 SNHLY, CDR2 FYNNEI. CDR3 DNA sequence: TGTGCCAGCAGCTTGATACAGTGGGTAAGGAACGAGCAGTACGTC. It translates to CASSLIQWVRNEQYV.

This chain uses TRBV7-8 with TRBJ2-2; D gene ambiguous. CDR3 size: 13 residues. V was shortened by 2 bases and J by 6 bases, with 7 bases between the two germline ends. Per the germline V gene, CDR1 is SGHVS and CDR2 is FQNEAQ. CDR3 residues: CASSLIIAGELFF. DNA for the CDR3: TGTGCCAGCAGCTTAATTATCGCCGGGGAGCTGTTTTTT.

In its sample, this clonotype was seen many times. This chain joins TRBV28 and TRBJ2-1; D is perhaps TRBD2 (6 bases). Between the trimmed V and J ends, which lost 3 bases and 0 bases, there was a span of 9 bases. Germline CDR1 and CDR2: MDHEN and SYDVKM. This CDR3 comprises 15 residues. The CDR3 sequence: CASSFLSGSYNEQFF. The CDR3 DNA is TGTGCCAGCAGTTTTCTTAGCGGCTCCTACAATGAGCAGTTCTTC. The whole variable domain, remainder taken from reference TRBV28 and TRBJ2-1, is DVKVTQSSRYLVKRTGEKVFLECVQDMDHENMFWYRQDPGLGLRLIYFSYDVKMKEKGDIPEGYSVSREKKERFSLILESASTNQTSMYLCASSFLSGSYNEQFFGPGTRLTVL.

The CDR3 region has the DNA TGTGCCAGCAGCTTATATCGGGGCGGGAGAAGGTACGAGCAGTACTTC. Amino acid sequence: CASSLYRGGRRYEQYF. The rearrangement links TRBV7-4 to TRBJ2-7; TRBD2 matches at 7 bases. Germline V gives CDR1 SGHVT, CDR2 SQSDAQ. Trimming at V came to 2 bases and at J to 4 bases, leaving 11 bases not matched to a gene. The CDR3 runs to 16 residues.

This clonotype came up a few times. The V and J genes are TRBV12-3 or TRBV12-4 and TRBJ2-4; 10 bases line up with TRBD1. This CDR3 is 18 amino acids long. V lost 2 bases, J lost 6 bases, and 13 bases stayed unmatched. The CDR3 DNA reads TGTGCCAGCAGTTTATCCCGGGGGAGACAGGGGGCGGGAAACATTCAGTACTTC. It specifies CASSLSRGRQGAGNIQYF.

This clonotype has only one observation. The CDR3 sequence: CSANGLSYEQYV. CDR3 in DNA: TGCAGTGCTAATGGGTTGAGCTACGAGCAGTACGTC. This sequence joins TRBV20-1 and TRBJ2-7, with D uncertain. V lost 4 bases to trimming and J lost 3 bases, with 10 bases between them. Per germline, CDR1 DFQATT and CDR2 SNEGSKA (reference sequence). The CDR3 has 12 residues.

In this sample, this clonotype turned up a few times. The chain employs TRBV7-6 and TRBJ2-2; TRBD1 matches 8 bases. The CDR3 covers 18 residues. The V segment lost 6 bases and the J segment 2 bases; nucleotides outside the gene matches: 14. From germline, CDR1 is SGHVS and CDR2 FNYEAQ. DNA of the CDR3: TGTGCCAGCAGTTTCGACCTACGCAGGGGGCGAAACACCGGGGAGCTGTTTTTT. Amino acid sequence: CASSFDLRRGRNTGELFF. Filled out from reference TRBV7-6 and TRBJ2-2, the complete variable domain reads GAGVSQSPRYKVTKRGQDVALRCDPISGHVSLYWYRQALGQGPEFLTYFNYEAQQDKSGLPNDRFSAERPEGSISTLTIQRTEQRDSAMYRCASSFDLRRGRNTGELFFGEGSRLTVL.

This clonotype was observed a handful of times. The chain recombines TRBV6-1 with TRBJ2-1; the match to TRBD2 covers 11 bases. The germline gives CDR1 MNHNS, CDR2 SASEGT. V was clipped by 5 bases and J by 5 bases; unmatched bases: 8. CDR3 size: 16 residues. This CDR3 reads CASSLTLLAGDNEQFF. In DNA form, the CDR3 reads TGTGCCAGCAGTCTCACACTACTAGCGGGAGACAATGAGCAGTTCTTC.

This rearrangement joins TRBV19 to TRBJ2-1; no reliable D call. Germline CDR1 is LNHDA and CDR2 is SQIVND (reference sequence). V lost 2 bases to trimming and J lost 1 base, with 12 bases between them. The CDR3 has 16 amino acids. CDR3 sequence: CASSINLQISYNEQFF. The CDR3 DNA sequence: TGTGCCAGTAGTATAAATTTACAGATTTCCTACAATGAGCAGTTCTTC.

This clonotype has at least ten counts. J is TRBJ2-1 and V is TRBV7-6, with D possibly TRBD2 on 7 matching bases. Germline assignment: CDR1 SGHVS and CDR2 FNYEAQ. V was trimmed by 4 bases and J by 3 bases, leaving 13 bases between them. The CDR3 totals 15 residues. CDR3 in amino acids: CASSYREGIYNEQFF. In DNA form, the CDR3 reads TGTGCCAGCAGCTACAGGGAGGGGATCTACAATGAGCAGTTCTTC.

The chain is built from TRBV6-2 or TRBV6-3 and TRBJ1-5; D unclear. This CDR3 comprises 12 residues. Germline assignment: CDR1 MNHEY and CDR2 SVGEGT. Trimming removed 10 bases at V and 0 bases at J, with 7 bases between. This CDR3 is CATQNSNQPQHF. DNA for the CDR3: TGTGCCACTCAAAATAGCAATCAGCCCCAGCATTTT.

V usage is TRBV7-2 and J usage is TRBJ1-1; D remains unclear. Between the trimmed V and J ends, which lost 1 base and 4 bases, there was a span of 16 bases. This CDR3 has 16 amino acids. Germline V gives CDR1 SGHTA, CDR2 FQGNSA. Here the CDR3 reads CASSLGSRPGVTEAFF. CDR3 DNA: TGTGCCAGCAGCTTAGGGTCTCGTCCGGGCGTCACTGAAGCTTTCTTT.

This clonotype was observed a handful of times. V is TRBV20-1 and J is TRBJ2-3; tentatively, D is TRBD2 (5 bases). Trimming shortened V by 5 bases and J by 0 bases, and 15 bases separated the two germline ends. This CDR3 comprises 15 residues. The germline CDR1 and CDR2 sequences are DFQATT and SNEGSKA (reference sequence). The CDR3, as DNA: TGCAGTGCTCCCGGGGAGCGGTCTAGCACAGATACGCAGTATTTT. Its translation is CSAPGERSSTDTQYF.

The chain recombines TRBV9 with TRBJ2-5; TRBD2 is a possible D gene (6 bases). This CDR3 has 15 amino acids. V shed 0 bases and J shed 4 bases, with 13 bases lying between them. Per germline, CDR1 SGDLS and CDR2 YYNGEE. CDR3: CASSVVDGSRETQYF. Here the CDR3 DNA reads TGTGCCAGCAGCGTAGTGGACGGGAGTAGAGAGACCCAGTACTTC.

This clonotype was seen a few times. The CDR3 DNA is TGTGCCAGCAGTCACTTAGCGGGAGGGACAGATACGCAGTATTTT. Translated: CASSHLAGGTDTQYF. The chain is built from TRBV6-1 and TRBJ2-3, with 11 bases identical to TRBD2. The CDR3 is made up of 15 amino acids. V shed 5 bases and J 3 bases; nucleotides not matched to a gene: 4. Germline CDR1 reads MNHNS; CDR2 reads SASEGT.

This clonotype was recorded once. V usage is TRBV20-1 and J usage is TRBJ2-5; 10 bases are shared with TRBD2. The germline V gene has CDR1 DFQATT and CDR2 SNEGSKA (reference sequence). V was clipped by 2 bases and J by 2 bases; unmatched bases: 5. The CDR3 is made up of 15 amino acids. CDR3 sequence reads: CSARKSGREQETQYF. CDR3 DNA sequence: TGCAGTGCTAGAAAAAGCGGGAGGGAACAAGAGACCCAGTACTTC.

This clonotype was recorded at least ten times. Here the CDR3 reads CASSLSFLAGSSGANVLTF. The CDR3 DNA follows: TGTGCCAGCAGTTTATCTTTCCTAGCGGGGAGCTCTGGGGCCAACGTCCTGACTTTC. V and J are TRBV28 and TRBJ2-6; 9 nucleotides agree with TRBD2. CDR1 and CDR2 from the germline V gene are MDHEN and SYDVKM. With 1 base clipped from V and 0 bases from J, the junction kept 7 bases outside the gene matches. The length of the CDR3 is 19 residues.

This clonotype showed up many times. The chain recombines TRBV7-2 with TRBJ1-4, with D uncertain. Per germline, CDR1 SGHTA and CDR2 FQGNSA. V was shortened by 5 bases and J by 0 bases, with 13 bases between the two germline ends. The CDR3 contains 16 residues. The CDR3 region has the DNA TGTGCCAGCAGCCCCTGGACCGCTGCAACTAATGAAAAACTGTTTTTT. It specifies CASSPWTAATNEKLFF.

This chain uses TRBV6-1 with TRBJ2-1, with 8 positions matching TRBD2. Germline CDR1 and CDR2: MNHNS and SASEGT. J was trimmed by 5 bases and V by 5 bases; bases with no gene match: 5. The CDR3 sequence is 14 residues long. The CDR3 region is CASSFGLAHNEQFF. CDR3 nucleotide sequence: TGTGCCAGCAGTTTTGGACTAGCCCACAATGAGCAGTTCTTC.

This clonotype appeared a few times. The rearrangement links TRBV10-3 to TRBJ2-1, with a possible D match to TRBD2 (5 bases). The germline V gene encodes CDR1 ENHRY and CDR2 SYGVKD. This CDR3 comprises 15 residues. V lost 4 bases, J lost 8 bases, and 18 bases lay in between. CDR3 region: CAISGLAPEMDEQFF. CDR3 coding DNA: TGTGCCATCAGTGGTCTAGCCCCCGAGATGGATGAGCAGTTCTTC.

V gene TRBV7-2 combines with J gene TRBJ1-1; 7 nucleotides line up with TRBD1. This CDR3 region has 15 residues. The V and J ends lost 1 base and 4 bases, in that order; junction bases with no gene match: 6. Germline V gene lookup returns CDR1 SGHTA and CDR2 FQGNSA. The CDR3 reads CASSLVLGGGTEAFF. Written as DNA, the CDR3 is TGTGCCAGCAGCTTAGTGTTAGGGGGCGGCACTGAAGCTTTCTTT.

Points on this clonotype: One base away lies a much larger clone, so this may be a sequencing read error. This likely comes from a read error, as the CDR3 has no conserved phenylalanine or tryptophan at its end. The chain employs TRBV5-1 and TRBJ2-1; D unresolved. The CDR3 has 15 amino acids. V lost 0 bases to trimming and J lost 5 bases, with 12 bases between them. Germline V gives CDR1 SGHRS, CDR2 YFSETQ. The CDR3 DNA reads TGCGCCAGCAGCTTGGAGGTGGGCGGTCACAATGAGCAGTTCTCC. Protein product: CASSLEVGGHNEQFS.

This clonotype was detected only a few times. J is TRBJ2-3 and V is TRBV7-6, with D tentatively TRBD2 (6 bases). The CDR3 totals 16 residues. The germline V gene has CDR1 SGHVS and CDR2 FNYEAQ. V dropped 1 base and J dropped 8 bases, with 19 bases sitting between them. The CDR3 region has the DNA TGTGCCAGCAGCTTAGGTTACCGGCGGGATATAAGTACGCAGTATTTT. This sequence encodes CASSLGYRRDISTQYF.